The rows below give T cell receptor beta chains drawn from one sample of a study of shared clonotypes between healthy human individuals. Produced via immunoSEQ multiplex PCR; TCRdb's table is partial and in-frame only. The table has some 2,100,000 clones, about 93% seen once. Sample: naive CD8+ T cells from PBMCs. All receptors come from a young man in good health. Some clones in this sample may be carry-over from other donors' samples. The CDR3 runs from the conserved cysteine through the conserved F or W. The D gene is left open where the match is weak. Rows give clone size only sometimes, using once, few, many, or a class for an expanded clone.

CDR3: CASGGQGAVGNTIYF; DNA: TGTGCCAGCGGTGGTCAGGGGGCAGTTGGAAACACCATATATTTT; J: TRBJ1-3; D: TRBD1; V: TRBV2; size: .
CDR3: CASSQGKIRGLAGAEGTPYNEQFF; DNA: TGTGCCAGCAGCCAGGGCAAGATCAGAGGACTAGCGGGAGCCGAGGGTACCCCCTACAATGAGCAGTTCTTC; J: TRBJ2-1; D: TRBD2; V: TRBV4-2; size: .
CDR3: CASSASTGFGNTIYF; DNA: TGTGCCAGCAGCGCTTCGACAGGGTTCGGAAACACCATATATTTT; J: TRBJ1-3; D: TRBD1; V: TRBV9; size: .
CDR3: CASGDSYEQYF; DNA: TGCGCCAGCGGAGACTCATACGAGCAGTACTTC; J: TRBJ2-7; D: .; V: TRBV10-1; size: .
CDR3: CASSFGTGVGEKLFF; DNA: TGTGCCAGCAGCTTTGGGACAGGGGTGGGTGAAAAACTGTTTTTT; J: TRBJ1-4; D: TRBD1; V: TRBV7-7; size: .
CDR3: CASRGTSGGGYEQYF; DNA: TGTGCCAGCAGGGGGACTAGCGGAGGGGGCTACGAGCAGTACTTC; J: TRBJ2-7; D: TRBD2; V: TRBV7-8; size: .
CDR3: CASSLYKSGSTGELFF; DNA: TGTGCCAGCAGTCTCTATAAGTCCGGGTCCACCGGGGAGCTGTTTTTT; J: TRBJ2-2; D: .; V: TRBV9; size: .
CDR3: CASSFIGPTEQYF; DNA: TGCGCCAGCAGCTTTATTGGGCCCACCGAGCAGTACTTC; J: TRBJ2-7; D: .; V: TRBV5-1; size: .
CDR3: CASSFSDSNQPQHF; DNA: TGTGCCAGCAGCTTCTCGGATAGCAATCAGCCCCAGCATTTT; J: TRBJ1-5; D: .; V: TRBV7-9; size: .
CDR3: CATGRNEQFF; DNA: TGTGCCACTGGCCGCAATGAGCAGTTCTTC; J: TRBJ2-1; D: .; V: TRBV5-4; size: .
CDR3: CASSQDFPGVYEQYF; DNA: TGCGCCAGCAGCCAAGATTTTCCAGGGGTCTACGAGCAGTACTTC; J: TRBJ2-7; D: .; V: TRBV4-3; size: .
CDR3: CASSLEGPTDHF; DNA: TGTGCCAGCAGCTTAGAGGGGCCGACCGACCACTTC; J: TRBJ2-7; D: .; V: TRBV7-9; size: .
CDR3: CASSLVEGVVRLAFEQFF; DNA: TGTGCCAGCAGCTTAGTAGAGGGGGTTGTGAGGCTAGCGTTTGAGCAGTTCTTC; J: TRBJ2-1; D: .; V: TRBV7-6; size: .
CDR3: CASSYPGQAINYGYTF; DNA: TGTGCCAGCAGTTACCCCGGACAGGCCATTAACTATGGCTACACCTTC; J: TRBJ1-2; D: TRBD1; V: TRBV6-6; size: .
CDR3: CASSTLGWSVPYEQYF; DNA: TGTGCCAGTAGTACCCTTGGGTGGAGCGTCCCCTACGAGCAGTACTTC; J: TRBJ2-7; D: .; V: TRBV19; size: .
CDR3: CASSEQGTEAFF; DNA: TGCGCCAGCAGTGAACAGGGGACTGAAGCTTTCTTT; J: TRBJ1-1; D: TRBD1; V: TRBV10-1; size: .
CDR3: CAYGPPAAF; DNA: TGTGCCTACGGCCCCCCGGCAGCCTTC; J: TRBJ1-2; D: .; V: TRBV7-3; size: .
CDR3: CASSFGADFYEQYF; DNA: TGTGCCAGCAGTTTTGGAGCAGACTTCTACGAGCAGTACTTC; J: TRBJ2-7; D: .; V: TRBV28; size: .
CDR3: CASSFGGNAYEQYF; DNA: TGTGCCAGCAGTTTTGGGGGGAATGCCTACGAGCAGTACTTC; J: TRBJ2-7; D: .; V: TRBV27; size: .
CDR3: CASSPLPGQINTEAFF; DNA: TGTGCCAGCAGCCCACTCCCAGGACAGATAAACACTGAAGCTTTCTTT; J: TRBJ1-1; D: .; V: TRBV27; size: once
CDR3: CASSLGGADTQYF; DNA: TGTGCCAGCAGCTTAGGAGGTGCAGATACGCAGTATTTT; J: TRBJ2-3; D: .; V: TRBV7-2; size: .
CDR3: CASSGRSYGYTF; DNA: TGTGCCAGCAGCGGACGCAGCTATGGCTACACCTTC; J: TRBJ1-2; D: .; V: TRBV9; size: once
CDR3: CASSVGDRGQAGYTF; DNA: TGTGCCAGCAGCGTAGGCGACAGGGGGCAGGCAGGCTACACCTTC; J: TRBJ1-2; D: TRBD1; V: TRBV9; size: .
CDR3: CASSPTVAYEQYF; DNA: TGTGCCAGCAGCCCGACGGTCGCCTACGAGCAGTACTTC; J: TRBJ2-7; D: .; V: TRBV7-8; size: .
CDR3: CASSIDRDHTGELFF; DNA: TGTGCCAGTAGTATTGATAGGGACCACACCGGGGAGCTGTTTTTT; J: TRBJ2-2; D: .; V: TRBV19; size: once
CDR3: CANQWFLHNEQFF; DNA: TGCGCCAACCAATGGTTCCTTCACAATGAGCAGTTCTTC; J: TRBJ2-1; D: .; V: TRBV5-1; size: .
CDR3: CASSLSLGAVVEQFF; DNA: TGTGCCAGCAGTTTATCATTAGGAGCAGTAGTAGAGCAGTTCTTC; J: TRBJ2-1; D: .; V: TRBV27; size: .
CDR3: CASSQDRGPYNEQFF; DNA: TGTGCCAGCAGCCAAGACAGGGGTCCCTACAATGAGCAGTTCTTC; J: TRBJ2-1; D: TRBD1; V: TRBV7-3; size: .
CDR3: CASSSRLAGDNEQFF; DNA: TGTGCCAGCAGTTCCCGACTAGCGGGAGACAATGAGCAGTTCTTC; J: TRBJ2-1; D: TRBD2; V: TRBV6-6; size: .
CDR3: CASSLKIGVGQIAGNTIYF; DNA: TGTGCCAGCAGTTTAAAGATAGGAGTCGGGCAGATAGCTGGAAACACCATATATTTT; J: TRBJ1-3; D: .; V: TRBV28; size: .
CDR3: CASSLASRDHTEAFF; DNA: TGTGCCAGCAGCTTAGCGAGCAGGGACCACACTGAAGCTTTCTTT; J: TRBJ1-1; D: .; V: TRBV7-9; size: .